Listed below are T cell receptor beta chains from one sample, sequenced in a study of blood T cell repertoires in COVID-19. The method was immunoSEQ multiplex PCR; TCRdb's version includes in-frame clones alone and lacks a portion of them. The sample holds 100,000 or so clones, roughly 87% seen once. The sequencing input was peripheral blood. These receptors were collected from a man older than 75 with acute or convalescent COVID-19. Both conserved end residues are part of each CDR3. A D gene is named only where the DNA matches it firmly. The size field is filled for only some rows; it gives once, few, many or a size class.

D: .; J: TRBJ2-7; size: .; V: TRBV7-9; CDR3: CASSTGQTIYF; DNA: TGTGCCAGCAGCACCGGACAGACTATTTACTTC
D: .; J: TRBJ2-7; size: .; V: TRBV28; CDR3: CASSSGLSYEQYF; DNA: TGTGCCAGCAGTTCCGGACTTTCCTACGAGCAGTACTTC
D: TRBD2; J: TRBJ2-1; size: few; V: TRBV28; CDR3: CASSLYPSGSSYNEQFF; DNA: TGTGCCAGCAGTTTATACCCTAGCGGGAGCTCCTACAATGAGCAGTTCTTC
D: .; J: TRBJ2-7; size: .; V: TRBV14; CDR3: CASSQDRDWGQYF; DNA: TGTGCCAGCAGCCAAGACAGGGATTGGGGGCAGTACTTC
D: TRBD2; J: TRBJ2-1; size: .; V: TRBV7-9; CDR3: CASSMSGRSYNEQFF; DNA: TGTGCCAGCAGTATGAGCGGGAGATCCTACAATGAGCAGTTCTTC
D: .; J: TRBJ2-2; size: .; V: TRBV5-1; CDR3: CASSFRTIRTGELFF; DNA: TGCGCCAGCAGCTTTCGGACTATTCGTACCGGGGAGCTGTTTTTT
D: .; J: TRBJ1-5; size: .; V: TRBV3-1/TRBV3-2; CDR3: CASSRSSGCRVCQPQHF; DNA: TGTGCCAGCAGCCGATCTAGCGGGTGTAGGGTTTGTCAGCCCCAGCATTTT
D: TRBD1; J: TRBJ2-5; size: .; V: TRBV18; CDR3: CASSQTGFETQYF; DNA: TGTGCCAGCTCACAGACAGGGTTTGAGACCCAGTACTTC
D: .; J: TRBJ1-1; size: .; V: TRBV14; CDR3: CASSPLGGRTEAFF; DNA: TGTGCCAGCAGCCCTCTGGGGGGGCGGACTGAAGCTTTCTTT
D: .; J: TRBJ2-3; size: .; V: TRBV7-2; CDR3: CASSLGGGEDTQYF; DNA: TGTGCCAGCAGCTTAGGAGGAGGGGAGGATACGCAGTATTTT
D: .; J: TRBJ1-6; size: .; V: TRBV7-2; CDR3: CASSLQGSNNSPLHF; DNA: TGTGCCAGCAGCTTACAGGGCTCAAATAATTCACCCCTCCACTTT
D: TRBD1; J: TRBJ2-3; size: .; V: TRBV7-9; CDR3: CASSSGTGGRDTQYF; DNA: TGTGCCAGCAGCTCCGGGACAGGGGGCAGAGATACGCAGTATTTT
D: TRBD1; J: TRBJ1-4; size: .; V: TRBV19; CDR3: CASSPGQGRDEKLFF; DNA: TGTGCCAGTAGTCCAGGACAGGGAAGGGATGAAAAACTGTTTTTT
D: TRBD2; J: TRBJ2-1; size: .; V: TRBV18; CDR3: CASSPRLAVSSYNEQFF; DNA: TGTGCCAGCTCACCACGACTAGCGGTCTCCTCCTACAATGAGCAGTTCTTC
D: .; J: TRBJ1-1; size: .; V: TRBV11-3; CDR3: CASSSGAGLNTEAFF; DNA: TGTGCCAGCAGCTCCGGCGCAGGGTTGAACACTGAAGCTTTCTTT
D: .; J: TRBJ1-4; size: .; V: TRBV7-2; CDR3: CASSENGQGGEKLFF; DNA: TGTGCCAGCAGCGAAAACGGGCAGGGAGGTGAAAAACTGTTTTTT
D: TRBD1; J: TRBJ2-7; size: .; V: TRBV5-4; CDR3: CASSSGTGSYEQYF; DNA: TGTGCCAGCAGCTCCGGGACAGGTTCCTACGAGCAGTACTTC
D: TRBD2; J: TRBJ2-5; size: .; V: TRBV6-6; CDR3: CASSPPPGLAGGGGETQYF; DNA: TGTGCCAGCAGTCCACCGCCGGGACTAGCGGGAGGGGGCGGGGAGACCCAGTACTTC